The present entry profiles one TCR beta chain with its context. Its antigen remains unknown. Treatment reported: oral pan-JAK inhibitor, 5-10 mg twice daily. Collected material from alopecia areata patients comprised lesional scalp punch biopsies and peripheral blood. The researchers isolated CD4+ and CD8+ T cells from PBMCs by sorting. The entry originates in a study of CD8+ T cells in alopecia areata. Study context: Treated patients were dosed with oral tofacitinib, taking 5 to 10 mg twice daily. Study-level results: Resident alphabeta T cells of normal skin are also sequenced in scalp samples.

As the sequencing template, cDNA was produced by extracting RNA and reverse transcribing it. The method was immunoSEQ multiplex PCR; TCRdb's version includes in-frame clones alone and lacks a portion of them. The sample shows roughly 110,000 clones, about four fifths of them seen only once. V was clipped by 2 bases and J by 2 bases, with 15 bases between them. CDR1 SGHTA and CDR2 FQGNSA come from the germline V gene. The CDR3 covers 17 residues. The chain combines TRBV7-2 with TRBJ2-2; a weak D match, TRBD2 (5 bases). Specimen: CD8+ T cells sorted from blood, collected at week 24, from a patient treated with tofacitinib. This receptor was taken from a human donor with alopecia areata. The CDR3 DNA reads TGTGCCAGCAGCTTATTCTTGGGAGAGAGTAACACCGGGGAGCTGTTTTTT. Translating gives CASSLFLGESNTGELFF.